These T cell receptor beta chains were read from a single sample in a study of T cells in localized non-small cell lung cancer. Profiling relied on immunoSEQ multiplex PCR, and the TCRdb table lists in-frame clones only, not all of them. This sample has some 19,000 clones, with 80% to 95% found just once. Material: peripheral blood, obtained before any cancer treatment. These receptors were taken from a male donor older than 55 with stage I squamous cell lung carcinoma. Both conserved end residues are part of each CDR3. Each record gives: D gene, J gene, V gene, clone size, CDR3 protein, CDR3 DNA. The D gene is left open where the match is weak. A clone size is listed for some rows: how often the clone was seen (once, few, many), or a class if it is expanded.

TRBD1	TRBJ1-2	TRBV29-1	-	CSVVALDRALRGYTF	TGCAGCGTTGTTGCCTTGGACAGGGCTTTGAGAGGCTACACCTTC
-	TRBJ1-1	TRBV5-5	once	CASNKEGRSSTEAFF	TGTGCCAGCAACAAGGAGGGCAGGAGCTCCACTGAAGCTTTCTTT
-	TRBJ1-3	TRBV19	-	CASQPDRSSGNTIYF	TGTGCCAGCCAGCCCGACAGGTCCTCTGGAAACACCATATATTTT
TRBD1	TRBJ1-3	TRBV19	once	CASTQDRENGNTIYF	TGTGCCAGTACCCAGGACAGGGAGAATGGAAACACCATATATTTT
-	TRBJ1-5	TRBV30	few	CAWSGGSQGKSAQHF	TGTGCCTGGAGTGGTGGGAGTCAGGGGAAGTCTGCCCAGCATTTT
-	TRBJ2-1	TRBV2	-	CASSDWDRGGEQFF	TGTGCCAGCAGTGACTGGGACCGCGGGGGCGAGCAGTTCTTC
TRBD2	TRBJ2-2	TRBV28	-	CASSYAGGGTGELFF	TGTGCCAGCAGTTATGCGGGAGGGGGCACCGGGGAGCTGTTTTTT
-	TRBJ2-2	TRBV7-6	-	CASSLTTTNTGELFF	TGTGCCAGCAGCTTAACGACTACCAACACCGGGGAGCTGTTTTTT
TRBD1	TRBJ1-2	TRBV5-1	once	CASSLGGQGTISYGYTF	TGCGCCAGCAGCTTGGGGGGACAGGGGACTATCTCCTATGGCTACACCTTC
-	TRBJ2-5	TRBV7-9	-	CASSFSGGRETQYF	TGTGCCAGCAGCTTCTCAGGAGGTAGAGAGACCCAGTACTTC
-	TRBJ2-3	TRBV19	-	CASSRTPGLTDTQYF	TGTGCCAGTAGTAGGACACCGGGGTTGACGGATACGCAGTATTTT
TRBD2	TRBJ2-7	TRBV6-1	-	CASIFRAGGPYEQYF	TGTGCCAGCATTTTTAGAGCGGGAGGGCCCTACGAGCAGTACTTC
-	TRBJ2-5	TRBV30	-	CAWSVPGQETQYF	TGTGCCTGGAGTGTACCCGGACAAGAGACCCAGTACTTC
TRBD2	TRBJ2-1	TRBV10-2	-	CASSAGSSYNEQFF	TGCGCCAGCTCAGCGGGGAGCTCCTACAATGAGCAGTTCTTC
TRBD1	TRBJ2-1	TRBV5-8	-	CASSRGGTGEDEQFF	TGTGCCAGCAGCCGGGGGGGGACAGGGGAGGATGAGCAGTTCTTC
-	TRBJ2-5	TRBV28	-	CASSLWAAKETQYF	TGTGCCAGCAGTTTATGGGCAGCTAAAGAGACCCAGTACTTC
-	TRBJ2-3	TRBV4-2	once	CASSQEGGAADTQYF	TGTGCCAGCAGCCAAGAAGGGGGGGCGGCAGATACGCAGTATTTT
TRBD1	TRBJ2-7	TRBV15	-	CATSRGQGANYEQYF	TGTGCCACCAGCAGGGGACAGGGGGCCAACTACGAGCAGTACTTC
-	TRBJ2-1	TRBV9	-	CASSVGIRHPYNEQFF	TGTGCCAGCAGCGTAGGAATCAGGCACCCCTACAATGAGCAGTTCTTC
-	TRBJ1-4	TRBV2	-	CASNFRAGRNEKLFF	TGTGCCAGCAATTTCCGGGCAGGTCGCAATGAAAAACTGTTTTTT
-	TRBJ1-1	TRBV5-1	-	CASSASGDMNTEAFF	TGCGCCAGCAGCGCAAGCGGAGACATGAACACTGAAGCTTTCTTT
TRBD2	TRBJ2-5	TRBV28	-	CASSLGFGGGLKETQYF	TGTGCCAGCAGTTTGGGCTTCGGGGGGGGATTAAAAGAGACCCAGTACTTC
-	TRBJ2-7	TRBV5-6	-	CASGFSSYEQYF	TGTGCCAGCGGTTTTTCCTCCTACGAGCAGTACTTC
-	TRBJ1-1	TRBV4-3	-	CASSQDPQGWTEAFF	TGCGCCAGCAGCCAAGATCCCCAGGGATGGACTGAAGCTTTCTTT
-	TRBJ2-7	TRBV28	-	CASSPQTLLNDEQYF	TGTGCCAGCAGTCCTCAAACTCTGCTGAACGACGAGCAGTACTTC
-	TRBJ1-2	TRBV18	-	CASSFRGANYGYTF	TGTGCCAGCTCATTCAGGGGAGCTAACTATGGCTACACCTTC
-	TRBJ1-5	TRBV28	-	CASSSTAGSNQPQHF	TGTGCCAGCAGCTCAACGGCGGGATCCAATCAGCCCCAGCATTTT
TRBD1	TRBJ2-3	TRBV2	-	CASSPGQGPNTDTQYF	TGTGCCAGCAGCCCCGGACAGGGGCCGAACACAGATACGCAGTATTTT
TRBD2	TRBJ2-1	TRBV19	few	CASSIAPGSGIYNEQFF	TGTGCCAGTAGTATAGCCCCTGGGAGCGGGATCTACAATGAGCAGTTCTTC
TRBD2	TRBJ2-2	TRBV27	once	CASSLAELNTGELFF	TGTGCCAGCAGCCTAGCGGAGCTAAACACCGGGGAGCTGTTTTTT
TRBD2	TRBJ2-1	TRBV10-1	once	CASSPGLAGSSYNEQFF	TGCGCCAGCAGCCCGGGACTAGCGGGTAGCTCCTACAATGAGCAGTTCTTC
-	TRBJ1-1	TRBV19	-	CASSPNRDSTEAFF	TGTGCCAGTAGTCCTAACAGGGATAGCACTGAAGCTTTCTTT
-	TRBJ1-5	TRBV6-6	-	CASTAAGRGGNQPQHF	TGTGCCAGCACGGCAGCGGGTAGAGGGGGCAATCAGCCCCAGCATTTT
TRBD2	TRBJ2-3	TRBV9	-	CASNLGLAGDTQYF	TGTGCCAGCAACTTAGGACTAGCGGGAGATACGCAGTATTTT
TRBD2	TRBJ2-7	TRBV12-5	-	CASGSSGTYEQYF	TGTGCTAGTGGCAGTAGCGGGACCTACGAGCAGTACTTC
TRBD1	TRBJ2-7	TRBV19	-	CASSGPGQGLHEQYF	TGTGCCAGTAGTGGTCCGGGACAGGGGCTACACGAGCAGTACTTC
-	TRBJ2-1	TRBV6-1	few	CASRDYNEQFF	TGTGCCAGCAGAGACTACAATGAGCAGTTCTTC
-	TRBJ2-7	TRBV6-5	-	CASSSFYEQYF	TGTGCCAGCAGTTCGTTCTACGAGCAGTACTTC
-	TRBJ1-1	TRBV30	-	CAWTSGQGRPEAFF	TGTGCCTGGACCAGCGGGCAGGGAAGACCTGAAGCTTTCTTT
TRBD2	TRBJ2-1	TRBV5-1	-	CASSPSGRSSYNEQFF	TGCGCCAGCAGTCCTAGCGGGAGGAGCTCCTACAATGAGCAGTTCTTC
TRBD2	TRBJ2-1	TRBV5-1	-	CASSLLAGVYNEQFF	TGCGCCAGCAGCTTACTAGCGGGGGTTTACAATGAGCAGTTCTTC
-	TRBJ2-6	TRBV18	-	CASSPSIVGTSGANVLTF	TGTGCCAGCTCACCAAGTATTGTAGGGACCTCTGGGGCCAACGTCCTGACTTTC
-	TRBJ1-4	TRBV5-4	few	CASNVQGSNEKLFF	TGTGCCAGCAACGTACAGGGCTCCAATGAAAAACTGTTTTTT
-	TRBJ2-7	TRBV20-1	-	CSAGQGSEQYF	TGCAGTGCTGGTCAGGGGTCCGAGCAGTACTTC